These T cell receptor beta chains were read from a single sample in a study of cytomegalovirus exposure and HLA in healthy donors. The table came from immunoSEQ multiplex PCR; TCRdb's copy has only in-frame clones and leaves some out. This table has about 190,000 clones, roughly 80% appearing once. Material: PBMCs. The receptors derive from a woman under 30 in good health and CMV-seronegative. Both conserved end residues are part of each CDR3. The D gene is left open where the match is weak. The size entry is marked missing in some rows and otherwise reads once, few, many or a size class.

>TRBJ1-1|.|TRBV30|TRBD1
CAWTGQGMNTEAFF
TGTGCCTGGACCGGACAGGGGATGAACACTGAAGCTTTCTTT
>TRBJ2-1|.|TRBV6-5|TRBD2
CATRPSGGRGEQFF
TGTGCCACTCGTCCGTCGGGCGGGAGAGGTGAGCAGTTCTTC
>TRBJ1-2|.|TRBV29-1|.
CSVGPGLHGYTF
TGCAGCGTTGGACCGGGACTTCATGGCTACACCTTC
>TRBJ2-6|.|TRBV28|TRBD2
CASSPISGGDVSGANVLTF
TGTGCCAGCAGTCCAATCAGCGGGGGTGATGTCTCTGGGGCCAACGTCCTGACTTTC
>TRBJ2-3|.|TRBV4-2|TRBD2
CASSPGLAGATDTQYF
TGTGCCAGCAGCCCTGGACTAGCGGGGGCCACAGATACGCAGTATTTT
>TRBJ2-3|.|TRBV5-8|TRBD2
CASSLAQTSGGKDTQYF
TGTGCCAGCAGCTTGGCCCAAACTAGCGGGGGGAAAGATACGCAGTATTTT
>TRBJ1-1|few|TRBV4-1|TRBD1
CASSQEENRGLNTEAFF
TGCGCCAGCAGCCAGGAGGAGAACAGGGGTCTGAACACTGAAGCTTTCTTT
>TRBJ2-2|.|TRBV9|.
CASDSQDFDTGELFF
TGTGCCAGCGATAGTCAGGATTTTGACACCGGGGAGCTGTTTTTT
>TRBJ1-1|few|TRBV5-6|.
CASSLVQGGTEAFF
TGTGCCAGCAGCTTGGTGCAGGGAGGCACTGAAGCTTTCTTT
>TRBJ1-1|.|TRBV5-1|.
CASSWAGNTEAFF
TGCGCCAGCAGCTGGGCCGGAAACACTGAAGCTTTCTTT
>TRBJ1-1|.|TRBV6-5|.
CASSKETGEAFF
TGTGCCAGCAGTAAGGAGACAGGTGAAGCTTTCTTT
>TRBJ2-1|.|TRBV4-1|.
CASSPRGSNEQFF
TGCGCCAGCAGCCCAAGAGGCAGCAATGAGCAGTTCTTC
>TRBJ1-3|.|TRBV7-8|TRBD1
CASRSDRTDTIYF
TGTGCCAGCAGATCGGACAGGACGGACACCATATATTTT
>TRBJ2-7|.|TRBV4-1|TRBD2
CASSQGGLAGNYEQYF
TGCGCCAGCAGCCAAGGGGGACTAGCGGGCAACTACGAGCAGTACTTC
>TRBJ2-5|.|TRBV5-6|TRBD2
CASSFPTSGGETQYF
TGTGCCAGCAGCTTTCCGACTAGCGGGGGAGAGACCCAGTACTTC
>TRBJ1-1|.|TRBV7-3|.
CASSPLTGLNTEAFF
TGTGCCAGCAGCCCGTTGACGGGGTTGAACACTGAAGCTTTCTTT
>TRBJ1-2|.|TRBV19|.
CASSMGPRGGYTF
TGTGCCAGTAGTATGGGACCGCGGGGTGGCTACACCTTC
>TRBJ1-1|.|TRBV2|.
CASTIQKLNTEAFF
TGTGCCAGCACGATACAGAAACTGAACACTGAAGCTTTCTTT
>TRBJ2-7|.|TRBV28|TRBD1
CASSFPSGTGDTYEQYF
TGTGCCAGCAGTTTTCCTTCCGGGACAGGGGACACCTACGAGCAGTACTTC
>TRBJ2-3|.|TRBV5-6|TRBD2
CASSSGLAGGPVTDTQYF
TGTGCCAGCAGTTCCGGACTAGCGGGGGGGCCGGTCACAGATACGCAGTATTTT
>TRBJ2-7|.|TRBV13|TRBD1
CASSLAGQGANYEQYF
TGTGCCAGCAGCTTAGCGGGACAGGGGGCAAACTACGAGCAGTACTTC
>TRBJ1-2|.|TRBV4-1|.
CASSQQLGVGYGYTF
TGCGCCAGCAGCCAGCAGTTAGGGGTAGGCTATGGCTACACCTTC
>TRBJ1-1|few|TRBV7-3|.
CASSSGRNTEAFF
TGTGCCAGCAGCTCCGGTAGGAACACTGAAGCTTTCTTT
>TRBJ1-3|.|TRBV9|.
CASSPTGLANPGLGNTIYF
TGTGCCAGCAGCCCCACAGGGCTTGCTAACCCGGGGCTTGGAAACACCATATATTTT
>TRBJ2-5|few|TRBV11-2|.
CASSPPSLTDGAAQYF
TGTGCCAGCAGCCCCCCCTCTTTGACCGATGGGGCGGCCCAGTACTTC
>TRBJ1-1|.|TRBV29-1|.
CSAEAPTEAFF
TGCAGCGCAGAGGCCCCGACTGAAGCTTTCTTT
>TRBJ1-5|.|TRBV19|TRBD1
CASATGGGYSQPQHF
TGTGCCAGCGCGACAGGGGGCGGGTATAGTCAGCCCCAGCATTTT
>TRBJ2-7|.|TRBV4-2|TRBD1
CASSPGTATYEQYF
TGTGCCAGCAGCCCAGGGACAGCGACCTACGAGCAGTACTTC